These 27 T cell receptor beta chains were all obtained from the same sample, sequenced in a study of beta chain features in type 1 diabetes (dated by TCRdb to 2017 to 2018). On the study overall, not on this receptor specifically: In all four CD4+ subsets, TCRB CDR3 length was moderately but significantly shorter in type 1 diabetes patients.

Their antigen targets remain unknown. Library prep was done by the immunoSEQ multiplex PCR assay. The entire amount of isolated RNA was reverse transcribed using the High Capacity cDNA Reverse Transcription Kit, so the sequenced TCRB transcripts were expressed ones. TCRdb's version of the immuneACCESS table is confined to in-frame rearrangements and falls short of the full clone set. An unresolved V gene accounts for under half of the shortfall where checked; the remainder is of unknown origin. The sample contains some 350,000 clones, around 10% of them found a single time. Of the sample, 0.55% to 0.75% falls within the top ten clones. Sequencing was carried out using central memory CD4+ T cells from blood. Source of these receptors: a man younger than 45 with type 1 diabetes.

The V and J genes are TRBV6-1 and TRBJ2-2, with a weak D call TRBD1 (6 bases). Trimming removed 2 bases at V and 1 base at J, with 8 bases between. This CDR3 is built from 15 residues. Germline V lookup: CDR1 MNHNS, CDR2 SASEGT. In DNA form, the CDR3 reads TGTGCCAGCAGTGAATTAGGGGGGAACACCGGGGAGCTGTTTTTT. Translated: CASSELGGNTGELFF.

This clone showed up just a few times. The chain carries TRBV7-6 and TRBJ2-2, with D possibly TRBD2 on 5 matching bases. CDR1 and CDR2 from the germline V gene are SGHVS and FNYEAQ. The CDR3 totals 13 residues. The CDR3 region has the DNA TGTGCTAGCGCCGTCGGGAACACCGGGGAGCTGTTTTTT. Translation: CASAVGNTGELFF.

The genes are TRBV28 and TRBJ2-1, with 11 bases lining up with TRBD2. The germline CDR1 and CDR2 sequences are MDHEN and SYDVKM. Unmatched junction bases numbered 6, after V lost 8 bases and J lost 3 bases. The CDR3 runs to 15 residues. Written as DNA, the CDR3 is TGTGCCAGCTATACGGGACTAGCGGACTACAATGAGCAGTTCTTC. Translated: CASYTGLADYNEQFF.

This chain connects TRBV6-6 to TRBJ1-5; the D gene is possibly TRBD1 (6 bases). CDR3 size: 13 residues. CDR1 and CDR2 (germline): MNHNY, SVGAGI (reference sequence). The V gene lost 10 bases and the J gene lost 3 bases, with 13 bases spanning the gap. CDR3 in DNA: TGTGCCATCAGCCGGGACACCAATCAGCCCCAGCATTTT. This sequence encodes CAISRDTNQPQHF.

In nucleotides, the CDR3 is TGTGCCAGCAGTTACACTCAAGAGACCCAGTACTTC. Translated: CASSYTQETQYF. The V call is TRBV6-6, the J call TRBJ2-5, with D hard to call. Germline CDR1 is MNHNY and CDR2 is SVGAGI (reference sequence). The CDR3 is 12 residues long. V dropped 2 bases and J dropped 2 bases, with 3 bases sitting between them.

A remark on this clone: A read error is possible here, since a much larger clone lies one base away. The chain carries TRBV13 and TRBJ2-5; TRBD2 matches at 11 bases. The CDR3 is 16 residues long. In germline, CDR1 is PRHDT, CDR2 FYEKMQ (reference sequence). The CDR3 sequence is CASSQDCGTSGETQYF. CDR3 nucleotide sequence: TGCGCCAGCAGCCAAGATTGCGGGACTAGCGGTGAGACCCAGTACTTC. The whole variable domain, filled in from reference TRBV13 and TRBJ2-5, reads AAGVIQSPRHLIKEKRETATLKCYPIPRHDTVYWYQQGPGQDPQFLISFYEKMQSDKGSIPDRFSAQQFSDYHSELNMSSLELGDSALYFCASSQDCGTSGETQYFGPGTRLLVL.

The V gene is TRBV6-5, the J gene TRBJ2-3; 8 nucleotides line up with TRBD1. Germline V CDR1 and CDR2: MNHEY, SVGAGI. V lost 0 bases to trimming and J lost 0 bases; unmatched junction nucleotides: 2. The CDR3 loop spans 16 amino acids. Written as DNA, the CDR3 is TGTGCCAGCAGTTACTCAGGGACAGGTAGCACAGATACGCAGTATTTT. The encoded protein is CASSYSGTGSTDTQYF.

This chain uses TRBV11-2 with TRBJ1-2, with 7 bases matching TRBD1. J lost 4 bases, V lost 5 bases, and 10 bases had no gene match. Per germline, CDR1 SGHAT and CDR2 FQNNGV. The CDR3 loop spans 15 amino acids. CDR3 amino acids: CASSITETGPYGYTF. In DNA form, the CDR3 reads TGTGCCAGCAGCATTACAGAGACAGGGCCCTATGGCTACACCTTC.

This clone came up many times. The genes are TRBV7-9 and TRBJ2-7; D may be TRBD1 (6 bases). The CDR3 is 13 amino acids. CDR1 is SEHNR and CDR2 is FQNEAQ in the germline V gene (reference sequence). Trimming removed 2 bases from V and 5 bases from J, with 10 bases in between. This CDR3 reads CASSLQGTDEQYF. The CDR3 nucleotides read TGTGCCAGCAGCTTACAGGGGACCGACGAGCAGTACTTC.

This clone has more than one count but fewer than ten. CDR3 sequence: CASSGLAASPVNEQFF. The DNA for the CDR3 is TGTGCCAGCTCGGGACTAGCGGCAAGTCCCGTGAATGAGCAGTTCTTC. The chain links TRBV2 to TRBJ2-1, with TRBD2 matching 11 bases. Germline CDR1 is SNHLY and CDR2 is FYNNEI. This CDR3 has 16 amino acids. Trimming at V came to 8 bases and at J to 7 bases, leaving 13 bases not matched to a gene.

The V gene is TRBV6-6, the J gene TRBJ2-7; D assignment may be TRBD1 or TRBD2 (5 bases each). The CDR3 covers 14 residues. Trimming pared 2 bases from V and 4 bases from J, leaving 12 bases between. Per germline, CDR1 MNHNY and CDR2 SVGAGI (reference sequence). CDR3 bases: TGTGCCAGCAGTTACCGTGGGACGTCGTACGAGCAGTACTTC. Residues: CASSYRGTSYEQYF.

The chain recombines TRBV7-2 with TRBJ2-3; a possible D gene is TRBD2 (5 bases). Germline V gene data show CDR1 as SGHTA and CDR2 as FQGNSA. This CDR3 contains 15 residues. The V gene lost 5 bases and the J gene lost 0 bases, with 12 bases spanning the gap. The CDR3 DNA is TGTGCCAGCAGCAAAAGAAGCGGTAGCACAGATACGCAGTATTTT. This gives the protein CASSKRSGSTDTQYF.

This chain links TRBV30 with TRBJ1-2, with 7 bases fitting TRBD1. The CDR3 loop spans 14 amino acids. V gave up 0 bases and J gave up 4 bases; unmatched junction bases: 5. CDR1 is GTSNPN, CDR2 SVGIG, per germline (reference sequence). The CDR3 sequence is CAWSVGRGGYGYTF. The CDR3 DNA sequence: TGTGCCTGGAGTGTTGGCAGGGGGGGCTATGGCTACACCTTC. The full variable domain, with the rest looked up from reference TRBV30 and TRBJ1-2, is SQTIHQWPATLVQPVGSPLSLECTVEGTSNPNLYWYRQAAGRGLQLLFYSVGIGQISSEVPQNLSASRPQDRQFILSSKKLLLSDSGFYLCAWSVGRGGYGYTFGSGTRLTVV.

V is TRBV29-1 and J is TRBJ1-4, with 8 bases lining up with TRBD1. Losses at the gene ends were 6 bases for V and 8 bases for J; bases not matched to a gene: 11. This CDR3 is 14 amino acids long. Germline CDR1 is SQVTM and CDR2 is ANQGSEA. CDR3 nucleotide sequence: TGCAGCGTCGCGCAAACAGGGGGGAGGGAAAAACTGTTTTTT. This gives the protein CSVAQTGGREKLFF.

This clone has only a few counts. The junction and the germline gene differ at one end; a read error may be behind it. The chain recombines TRBV10-3 with TRBJ1-2; unclear D gene. Per the germline V gene, CDR1 is ENHRY and CDR2 is SYGVKD. The CDR3 sequence is 15 residues long. The chain's CDR3 is CASSLLFGGSNGYTF. CDR3 nucleotide sequence: TGTGCCAGCAGTTTACTCTTCGGCGGATCCAATGGCTACACCTTC.

The table lists this clone with a few counts. V and J are TRBV25-1 and TRBJ2-5, with D possibly being TRBD2 (5 bases). Germline V gene lookup returns CDR1 MGHDK and CDR2 SYGVNS. The germline V and J ends were trimmed by 0 bases and 5 bases, with 10 bases remaining between them. This CDR3 region has 14 residues. CDR3 loop: CASSEYGSGETQYF. The CDR3 DNA reads as TGTGCCAGCAGTGAATACGGATCGGGGGAGACCCAGTACTTC.

This chain links TRBV29-1 with TRBJ2-3, with D hard to call. Trimming stripped 7 bases from V and 2 bases from J, with 7 bases between. Germline V lookup: CDR1 SQVTM, CDR2 ANQGSEA. The CDR3 is 11 amino acids. CDR3 nucleotide sequence: TGCAGCGCAACTAACACAGATACGCAGTATTTT. Translated, it gives CSATNTDTQYF.

This clone was detected a few times. The chain links TRBV2 to TRBJ2-5, with 10 bases identical to TRBD1. The germline V gene has CDR1 SNHLY and CDR2 FYNNEI. CDR3 length: 13 residues. Trimming cost V 7 bases and J 5 bases; bases outside gene matches: 4. The CDR3: CASTPDRGETQYF. CDR3 bases: TGTGCCAGCACCCCGGACAGGGGGGAGACCCAGTACTTC.

The V gene is TRBV9, the J gene TRBJ2-1; 8 nucleotides align to TRBD1. V lost 1 base, J lost 9 bases, and 6 bases stayed unmatched. Per germline, CDR1 SGDLS and CDR2 YYNGEE. CDR3 size: 14 residues. The CDR3: CASSVLPGGGEQFF. CDR3 coding DNA: TGTGCCAGCAGCGTACTGCCAGGGGGCGGTGAGCAGTTCTTC.

The chain links TRBV30 to TRBJ1-2; 11 nucleotides line up with TRBD1. CDR3 length: 12 residues. The J segment lost 7 bases and the V segment lost 7 bases, leaving 5 bases of the junction unmatched. Per germline, CDR1 GTSNPN and CDR2 SVGIG (reference sequence). The chain's CDR3 is CASGQGAGGYTF. The DNA for the CDR3 is TGTGCCTCCGGACAGGGGGCAGGTGGCTACACCTTC.

The gene calls are TRBV19 and TRBJ2-1; 11 nucleotides align to TRBD2. The V segment lost 10 bases and the J segment 7 bases; nucleotides outside the gene matches: 9. The CDR3 has 14 amino acids. Germline V gene sequence: CDR1 LNHDA, CDR2 SQIVND (reference sequence). Written as DNA, the CDR3 is TGTGCCACCGCCGGGACTAGCGGTTGGAATGAGCAGTTCTTC. It yields the protein CATAGTSGWNEQFF.

The rearrangement uses TRBV18 and TRBJ2-7, with TRBD2 matching 8 bases. The V gene end was trimmed by 2 bases and the J gene end by 6 bases; junction bases not matched to a gene: 9. This CDR3 has 15 residues. Looked up from germline, CDR1 is KGHSH and CDR2 is LQKENI. CDR3 DNA: TGTGCCAGCTCACCAGCCGGGACTAGTTTTGTCGAGCAGTACTTC. It codes for CASSPAGTSFVEQYF.

This clone was recorded a few times. The chain links TRBV5-4 to TRBJ2-7; maybe TRBD1 (6 bases). This CDR3 spans 15 amino acids. Trimming removed 4 bases at V and 3 bases at J, with 17 bases between. Germline CDR1 reads SGHNT; CDR2 reads YYREEE (reference sequence). CDR3 protein: CASSPTGMAHYEQYF. CDR3 nucleotides: TGTGCCAGCAGCCCTACAGGGATGGCTCACTACGAGCAGTACTTC.

This clone was seen more than once but under ten times. The chain employs TRBV6-1 and TRBJ2-7; 7 nucleotides agree with TRBD1. V was clipped by 4 bases and J by 3 bases; unmatched bases: 9. This CDR3 comprises 15 residues. The V gene's germline CDR1 is MNHNS and CDR2 SASEGT. In DNA, the CDR3 is TGTGCCAGCAGTGTGACGCAGGGGGTAGGCTACGAGCAGTACTTC. The encoded protein is CASSVTQGVGYEQYF.

This clone was detected only a few times. J is TRBJ1-4 and V is TRBV2; 8 nucleotides agree with TRBD1. CDR1 and CDR2 (germline): SNHLY, FYNNEI. This CDR3 is 14 amino acids long. With V trimmed by 3 bases and J by 10 bases, 7 bases remained unmatched. CDR3 nucleotide sequence: TGTGCCAGCAGTGAGAGGGGACAGGCGGGAAAACTGTTTTTT. It yields the protein CASSERGQAGKLFF.

This clone was seen a handful of times. The chain joins TRBV7-9 to TRBJ2-1; 8 bases map to TRBD2. The CDR3 length is 17 residues. Germline CDR1 SEHNR, CDR2 FQNEAQ (reference sequence). After removal of 3 bases from V and 6 bases from J, the junction contained 13 bases not matched to a gene. CDR3 sequence: CASSLFFRAGEVNEQFF. CDR3 in DNA: TGTGCCAGCAGCTTGTTCTTTCGAGCGGGAGAAGTCAATGAGCAGTTCTTC.

Concerning this clone itself: In the same sample, other DNA sequences code for this CDR3. The chain employs TRBV6-5 and TRBJ2-5; no clear D. The CDR3 is 13 residues long. CDR1 is MNHEY, CDR2 SVGAGI, per germline. Trimming took 2 bases from V and 0 from J, leaving 4 bases between them. The CDR3 nucleotides are TGTGCCAGCAGTTACCGGTACCAAGAGACCCAGTACTTC. This sequence encodes CASSYRYQETQYF.